A selection of T cell receptor beta chains follows, all from one sample in a study of blood T cell repertoires in COVID-19. Libraries were prepared by immunoSEQ multiplex PCR; TCRdb keeps only in-frame clonotypes and omits some of them. The profile shows 380,000 or so clones, roughly 88% of them singletons. Sequenced: PBMCs or T cells enriched from blood (not recorded which). The origin of the receptors is a woman in her twenties or thirties with acute COVID-19. Both conserved end residues are part of each CDR3. The D gene is left open where the match is weak. Expanded clones get a size class; other rows say once, few or many, or leave the size out.

v_call	d_call	clone_size	j_call	cdr3_nt	cdr3_aa
TRBV18	-	-	TRBJ1-5	TGTGCCAGCTCCACAGGGAACAATCAGCCCCAGCATTTT	CASSTGNNQPQHF
TRBV5-1	TRBD2	-	TRBJ2-1	TGCGCCAGCAGCTTGGTAATAGCGGGGGGGCTTTTGAATGAGCAGTTCTTC	CASSLVIAGGLLNEQFF
TRBV6-5	TRBD1	-	TRBJ2-7	TGTGCCAGCAGTTACGGTACAGGGGGCTATGGCGAGCAGTACTTC	CASSYGTGGYGEQYF
TRBV5-4	TRBD2	once	TRBJ2-1	TGTGCCAGCAGCCCCCTTTTCGGGACTAGCACCTACAATGAGCAGTTCTTC	CASSPLFGTSTYNEQFF
TRBV30	TRBD1	few	TRBJ1-4	TGTGCCTGGAGTCCGACCGGGACAGGGGGAGAAAAACTGTTTTTT	CAWSPTGTGGEKLFF
TRBV3-1/TRBV3-2	TRBD2	-	TRBJ2-1	TGTGCCAGCAGCCAAATGGGACTAGCGGGGGGCCCCTACAATGAGCAGTTCTTC	CASSQMGLAGGPYNEQFF
TRBV18	-	-	TRBJ1-1	TGTGCCAGCTCACCAGCGGCCTGGACCTGGGCGGGGACTGAAGCTTTCTTT	CASSPAAWTWAGTEAFF
TRBV9	-	-	TRBJ2-1	TGTGCCAGCAGCCCCTACCTCCGGGAATCCGGCAATGAGCAGTTCTTC	CASSPYLRESGNEQFF
TRBV5-1	-	-	TRBJ2-2	TGCGCCAGCAGCTTGGACAGGAGTAGGGCCGGGGAGCTGTTTTTT	CASSLDRSRAGELFF
TRBV6-5	TRBD1	-	TRBJ1-5	TGTGCCAGCAGCGTTGCGACGACAGGGTATCAGCCCCAGCATTTT	CASSVATTGYQPQHF
TRBV7-2	TRBD2	-	TRBJ2-2	TGTGCCAGCAGCGCTGCTAGCGGGGGAAGAAACACCGGGGAGCTGTTTTTT	CASSAASGGRNTGELFF